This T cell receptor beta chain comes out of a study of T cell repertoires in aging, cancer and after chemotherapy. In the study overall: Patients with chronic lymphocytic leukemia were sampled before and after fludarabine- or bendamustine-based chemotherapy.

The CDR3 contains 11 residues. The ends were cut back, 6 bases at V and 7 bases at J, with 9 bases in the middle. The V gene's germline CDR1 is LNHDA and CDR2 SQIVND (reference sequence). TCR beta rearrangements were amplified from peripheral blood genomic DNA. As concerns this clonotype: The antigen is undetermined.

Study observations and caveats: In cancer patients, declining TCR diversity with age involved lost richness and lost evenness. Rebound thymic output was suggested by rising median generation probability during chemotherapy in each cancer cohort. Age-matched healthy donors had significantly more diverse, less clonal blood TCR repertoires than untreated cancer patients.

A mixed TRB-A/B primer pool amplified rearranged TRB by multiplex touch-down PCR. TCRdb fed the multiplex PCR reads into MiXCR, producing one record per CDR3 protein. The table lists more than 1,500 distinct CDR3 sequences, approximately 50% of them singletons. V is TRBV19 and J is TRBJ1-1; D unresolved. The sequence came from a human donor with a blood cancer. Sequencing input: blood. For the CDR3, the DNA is TGTGCCAGTAGGTTGACGGATGAAGCTTTCTTT. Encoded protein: CASRLTDEAFF. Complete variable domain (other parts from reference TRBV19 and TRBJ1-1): DGGITQSPKYLFRKEGQNVTLSCEQNLNHDAMYWYRQDPGQGLRLIYYSQIVNDFQKGDIAEGYSVSREKKESFPLTVTSAQKNPTAFYLCASRLTDEAFFGQGTRLTVV.